Below, 6 T cell receptor beta chains from the same sample are listed, as sequenced in a study of T cell responses to AZD1222 COVID-19 vaccine. The repertoire was sequenced with immunoSEQ multiplex PCR; TCRdb's copy has only in-frame clones and lacks some. This sample has over 100,000 clones, with about 85% found just once. This specimen was peripheral blood, taken on day 0 of AZD1222 vaccination. These TCRs come from an adult in good health.

This clone has just one count. Other DNA sequences in the same sample also yield this CDR3. This sequence joins TRBV5-4 and TRBJ1-1; D possibly corresponds to TRBD1 (5 bases). V was clipped by 0 bases and J by 4 bases, with 10 bases between them. The germline V gene has CDR1 SGHNT and CDR2 YYREEE (reference sequence). The CDR3 covers 14 residues. CDR3 in amino acids: CASSLAGGGTEAFF. The DNA of the CDR3 is TGTGCCAGCAGCTTGGCCGGGGGGGGCACTGAAGCTTTCTTT.

The rearrangement links TRBV2 to TRBJ2-3; D remains unclear. V lost 6 bases and J 0 bases, leaving 4 bases between the germline ends. The CDR3 is made up of 12 amino acids. In germline, CDR1 is SNHLY, CDR2 FYNNEI. The CDR3 reads CASRLSTDTQYF. CDR3 DNA sequence: TGTGCCAGCAGACTGAGCACAGATACGCAGTATTTT.

J is TRBJ1-2 and V is TRBV30; no definite D call. V lost 3 bases and J lost 4, with 18 bases in between. The CDR3 extends over 15 amino acids. The germline gives CDR1 GTSNPN, CDR2 SVGIG (reference sequence). The CDR3 DNA reads TGTGCCTGGAGCGGGGAGACGGGTCGGGGCTATGGCTACACCTTC. Translated: CAWSGETGRGYGYTF.

The gene calls are TRBV5-6 and TRBJ1-1, with TRBD1 identical over 10 bases. With 4 bases clipped from V and 4 bases from J, the junction kept 7 bases outside the gene matches. Germline CDR1 is SGHDT and CDR2 is YYEEEE. The CDR3 sequence is 15 residues long. CDR3 bases: TGTGCCAGCAGCCTGTCCGGGACAGGGGTCACTGAAGCTTTCTTT. Amino acid sequence: CASSLSGTGVTEAFF. The whole variable domain, remainder taken from reference TRBV5-6 and TRBJ1-1, is DAGVTQSPTHLIKTRGQQVTLRCSPKSGHDTVSWYQQALGQGPQFIFQYYEEEERQRGNFPDRFSGHQFPNYSSELNVNALLLGDSALYLCASSLSGTGVTEAFFGQGTRLTVV.

In its sample, this clone was seen once. This chain links TRBV5-1 with TRBJ1-4; the D gene is possibly TRBD1 (6 bases). This CDR3 spans 15 amino acids. Trimming stripped 4 bases from V and 8 bases from J, with 18 bases between. Germline V gene lookup returns CDR1 SGHRS and CDR2 YFSETQ. CDR3: CASSPAGTSKEKLFF. The CDR3 bases are TGCGCCAGCAGCCCCGCCGGGACATCAAAGGAAAAACTGTTTTTT. The variable domain in full, with the rest retrieved from reference TRBV5-1 and TRBJ1-4, is KAGVTQTPRYLIKTRGQQVTLSCSPISGHRSVSWYQQTPGQGLQFLFEYFSETQRNKGNFPGRFSGRQFSNSRSEMNVSTLELGDSALYLCASSPAGTSKEKLFFGSGTQLSVL.

This sequence joins TRBV2 and TRBJ2-7; tentatively, D is TRBD2 (6 bases). Looked up from germline, CDR1 is SNHLY and CDR2 is FYNNEI. The V gene lost 7 bases and the J gene lost 3 bases, with 16 bases spanning the gap. The CDR3 has 14 amino acids. The CDR3 here is CASKPSVKVYEQYF. CDR3 in DNA: TGTGCCAGCAAGCCTAGCGTTAAGGTCTACGAGCAGTACTTC. The entire variable domain, with the rest obtained from reference TRBV2 and TRBJ2-7, is as follows: EPEVTQTPSHQVTQMGQEVILRCVPISNHLYFYWYRQILGQKVEFLVSFYNNEISEKSEIFDDQFSVERPDGSNFTLKIRSTKLEDSAMYFCASKPSVKVYEQYFGPGTRLTVT.